What follows is one T cell receptor beta chain and its context. What it binds is not known. The data originate from a study of PD-L1 blockade in urothelial cancer. About the research overall: Analysis of blood occurred 3 weeks (second dose) and 6 weeks after treatment start.

CDR1 is WSHSY, CDR2 SAAADI, per germline. The germline V and J ends were trimmed by 0 bases and 0 bases, with 12 bases remaining between them. The CDR3 totals 16 residues. Assay: immunoSEQ multiplex PCR; the TCRdb copy retains only in-frame clones and omits some. The sample records about 36,000 clones, 75% to 90% being singletons. The study's findings and limits: Better survival was forecast by a pretreatment blood TCR clonality below the median.

Time point noted: peripheral blood 6 weeks after treatment start. Disease in patients was locally advanced or metastatic urothelial carcinoma. V usage is TRBV10-2 and J usage is TRBJ2-7; a possible D gene is TRBD2 (6 bases). The sequence derives from a man in his forties with urothelial cancer. The specimen comprised PBMCs, sampled around atezolizumab (anti-PD-L1) treatment. This CDR3 is CASSESFGTGSYEQYF. In DNA form, the CDR3 reads TGCGCCAGCAGTGAGTCGTTCGGGACTGGCTCCTACGAGCAGTACTTC.